Given below is one T cell receptor (beta chain) in context. Its antigen is unidentified. CDR1 and CDR2 (germline): SGHAT, FQDESV (reference sequence). CDR3 size: 22 residues. J was trimmed by 1 base and V by 3 bases; bases with no gene match: 24. The sample comes from a study of post-analysis software for immune sequencing data. Study-wide findings and caveats: When patients were compared with controls, four to six TRBV segments were more frequent, TRBV5-6, TRBV5-1 and TRBV20-1 among them.

Unique molecular identifiers were built into the TCR beta cDNA libraries. TCRdb processed the PCR reads anew with MiXCR; each CDR3 protein has one entry. The sample contains some 800,000 distinct CDR3 sequences, around 42% of which appear only once. This receptor was taken from a girl aged 10 to 17 with multiple sclerosis. The rearrangement joins TRBV11-1 to TRBJ2-3; 8 nucleotides align to TRBD2. Sequenced input: blood. DNA for the CDR3: TGTGCCAGCAGCTTGGCCTTAGCTTATAGTGGCGGGAGGAGTTGGGGCACAGATACGCAGTATTTT. This translates into CASSLALAYSGGRSWGTDTQYF.